This TCR beta chain was retrieved from a study of cytomegalovirus exposure and HLA in healthy donors. Study results and caveats: CMV antigen specificity of a few CMV-associated chains was confirmed in vitro.

The protocol was immunoSEQ multiplex PCR, while the TCRdb copy is restricted to in-frame clones and leaves out a portion. The sample records approximately 54,000 clones, about 92% being singletons. As for this clone: Its antigen is still unknown.

From germline, CDR1 is SGHTS and CDR2 YDEGEE. The CDR3 is made up of 14 amino acids. Losses at the gene ends were 3 bases for V and 4 bases for J; bases not matched to a gene: 3. The sequence derives from a woman aged 18-30 years in good health and CMV-seropositive. Input material: PBMCs. The chain joins TRBV5-8 to TRBJ2-3; 9 nucleotides align to TRBD2. The CDR3 is CASSSIAGADTQYF. In nucleotides, the CDR3 is TGTGCCAGCAGCTCCATAGCGGGGGCAGATACGCAGTATTTT. The complete variable domain, with remaining parts taken from reference TRBV5-8 and TRBJ2-3, reads EAGVTQSPTHLIKTRGQQATLRCSPISGHTSVYWYQQALGLGLQFLLWYDEGEERNRGNFPPRFSGRQFPNYSSELNVNALELEDSALYLCASSSIAGADTQYFGPGTRLTVL.